The TCR beta chain described here comes from a study of blood T cells in healthy people across ages. It was with a sample-barcoded 5' primer and a J-beta primer mix that a second PCR of about 6 to 12 cycles was run. TCRdb re-derived calls from the 5' RACE reads in MiXCR, one entry per CDR3 protein. The table lists about 780,000 distinct CDR3 sequences, 20% to 30% of them singletons, with approximately 2.9% in the top ten. V dropped 2 bases and J dropped 3; count of bases not matched to a gene: 8. This CDR3 is built from 16 residues. Per the germline V gene, CDR1 is SEHNR and CDR2 is FQNEAQ (reference sequence). These records were also assigned to another study, of T cells of mothers and their children. As that report states: All RNA that had been extracted was used for cDNA synthesis at around 1.4 ug per 15 ul. Primer M1S, used in the second PCR, introduced sample barcodes and 2-4 random nucleotides.

The sample comprised blood. The rearrangement joins TRBV7-9 to TRBJ2-7, with 9 bases lining up with TRBD2. This receptor was taken from a boy under 18 in good health. In DNA form, the CDR3 reads TGTGCCAGCAGCTTATACCTAGCGGGGACTTTCTACGAGCAGTACTTC. It encodes CASSLYLAGTFYEQYF.